The T cell receptor (beta chain) under discussion was sequenced for a study of blood T cell repertoires in COVID-19. The assay was immunoSEQ multiplex PCR, and TCRdb's table has in-frame clones only and misses some. The repertoire consists of about 300,000 clones, with more than 80% occurring once and the leading ten covering under 7%. The ends lost 9 bases at V and 3 bases at J; junction bases unmatched: 2. Germline lookup yields CDR1 MNHNY and CDR2 SVGAGI (reference sequence). The CDR3 is made up of 12 amino acids. Sequencing was done on a sample of peripheral blood. V is TRBV6-6 and J is TRBJ2-3, with TRBD1 identical over 8 bases. This receptor was obtained from a woman aged 25 to 39 with COVID-19, enrolled during active disease. CDR3 residues: CASGQGTDTQYF. The CDR3 DNA reads TGTGCCAGTGGACAGGGTACAGATACGCAGTATTTT.